This TCR beta chain was captured by sequencing in a study of regulatory T cells in long-lasting Graves disease. Time point described: newly diagnosed GD, antithyroid drugs for less than 3 months. The TCR library used RNA extracted from PBMCs. The V end was cut by 0 bases, the J end by 5 bases, with 9 bases between. Germline V gene data show CDR1 as SGDLS and CDR2 as YYNGEE. There are 13 residues in the CDR3. Sequencing libraries for TCR beta were prepared with iRepertoire HTBI primers and Arm-PCR of CDR3 regions. In TCRdb, the multiplex PCR reads were re-called with MiXCR into one record per CDR3 protein. There are over 400,000 distinct CDR3 sequences in the sample; about 15% occur only once, and about a sixth lies in the top ten. These data also formed part of another study, on T cells in Graves' hyperthyroidism and ophthalmopathy.

The source is a woman aged 45 to 65 with Graves disease. The source was peripheral blood mononuclear cells (PBMCs), collected at new diagnosis, from a patient treated with antithyroid drugs. This chain joins TRBV9 and TRBJ2-7; D gene unclear. The CDR3 loop is CASSVASLDEQYF. CDR3 bases: TGTGCCAGCAGCGTAGCATCCCTAGACGAGCAGTACTTC.